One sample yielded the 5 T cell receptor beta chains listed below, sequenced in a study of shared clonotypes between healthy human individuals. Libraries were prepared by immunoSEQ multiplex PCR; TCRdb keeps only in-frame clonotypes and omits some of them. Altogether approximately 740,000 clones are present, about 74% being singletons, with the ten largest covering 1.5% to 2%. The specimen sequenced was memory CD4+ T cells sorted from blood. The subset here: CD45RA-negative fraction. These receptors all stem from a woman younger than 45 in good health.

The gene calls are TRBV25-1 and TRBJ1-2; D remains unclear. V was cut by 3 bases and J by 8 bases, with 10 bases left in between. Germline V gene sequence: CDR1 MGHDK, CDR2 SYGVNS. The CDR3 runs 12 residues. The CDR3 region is CASSDLKGGYTF. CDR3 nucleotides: TGTGCCAGCAGTGATCTCAAAGGCGGCTACACCTTC.

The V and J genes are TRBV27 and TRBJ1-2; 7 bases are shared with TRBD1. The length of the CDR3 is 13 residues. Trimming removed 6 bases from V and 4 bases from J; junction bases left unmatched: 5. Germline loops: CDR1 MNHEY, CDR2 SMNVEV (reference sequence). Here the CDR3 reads CASRTGQPYGYTF. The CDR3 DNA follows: TGTGCCAGCAGGACGGGACAGCCCTATGGCTACACCTTC.

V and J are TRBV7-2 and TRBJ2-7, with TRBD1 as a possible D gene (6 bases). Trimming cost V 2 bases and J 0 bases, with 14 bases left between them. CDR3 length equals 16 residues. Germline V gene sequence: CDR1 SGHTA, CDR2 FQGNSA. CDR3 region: CASSLTAVGASYEQYF. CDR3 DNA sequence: TGTGCCAGCAGCTTAACCGCTGTGGGGGCCTCCTACGAGCAGTACTTC.

CDR3 nucleotide sequence: TGCAGTGCTAGCAGGGATCACGAGCAGTACTTC. Translated: CSASRDHEQYF. The V call is TRBV20-1, the J call TRBJ2-7; tentatively, D is TRBD1 (5 bases). The germline gives CDR1 DFQATT, CDR2 SNEGSKA (reference sequence). V lost 3 bases and J 5 bases, leaving 8 bases between the germline ends. The CDR3 runs to 11 residues.

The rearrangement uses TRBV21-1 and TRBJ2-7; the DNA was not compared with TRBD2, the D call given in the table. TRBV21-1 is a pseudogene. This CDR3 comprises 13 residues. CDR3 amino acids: CASSPLAMREQYF. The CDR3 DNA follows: TGTGCCAGCAGCCCACTAGCGATGCGCGAGCAGTACTTC.